This is a list of T cell receptor beta chains from one sample in a study of OX40 agonist ivuxolimab in advanced cancers. Sequencing was performed with immunoSEQ multiplex PCR; in TCRdb, only in-frame clones are kept and a portion is missing. The data show fewer than 65,000 clones, approximately 90% seen once. The sequencing here drew on CD4+ or CD8+ T cells sorted from blood, taken in a trial of the OX40 agonist ivuxolimab. These receptors originate from an adult with an advanced solid tumor such as melanoma, head and neck, liver or kidney cancer. Both conserved end residues are part of each CDR3. Each record gives: V gene, D gene, clone size, J gene, CDR3 protein, CDR3 DNA. D genes are given only for firm matches. Size is stated for part of the rows, as once, few or many counts, or as a class when the clone is expanded.

TRBV5-4	TRBD2	.	TRBJ2-5	CASSLAGGLETQYF	TGTGCCAGCAGCTTAGCGGGGGGGTTAGAGACCCAGTACTTC
TRBV11-2	.	.	TRBJ2-7	CASSLTSSYEQYF	TGTGCCAGCAGCTTAACTAGCTCCTACGAGCAGTACTTC
TRBV4-1	.	once	TRBJ1-1	CASSQDSAYTEAFF	TGCGCCAGCAGCCAAGATTCAGCGTACACTGAAGCTTTCTTT
TRBV19	.	.	TRBJ2-7	CASSIIGVTGEQYF	TGTGCCAGTAGTATAATCGGGGTAACGGGCGAGCAGTACTTC
TRBV27	.	.	TRBJ2-5	CASSLEGRGGETQYF	TGTGCCAGCAGTTTAGAGGGCAGGGGTGGGGAGACCCAGTACTTC
TRBV5-1	.	few	TRBJ2-7	CASSSLEEQYF	TGCGCCAGCAGCTCCTTGGAGGAGCAGTACTTC
TRBV19	.	.	TRBJ2-1	CASNGGRYNEQFF	TGTGCCAGTAATGGGGGAAGGTACAATGAGCAGTTCTTC
TRBV9	.	.	TRBJ1-1	CASSVDWSTEAFF	TGTGCCAGCAGCGTAGACTGGAGCACTGAAGCTTTCTTT
TRBV7-6	.	.	TRBJ2-3	CASSITLGADTQYF	TGTGCCAGCAGCATCACCCTCGGGGCAGATACGCAGTATTTT
TRBV27	.	.	TRBJ2-2	CASSLYTGELFF	TGTGCCAGCAGTTTATACACCGGGGAGCTGTTTTTT
TRBV4-2	.	.	TRBJ1-2	CASSSSGTDYGYTF	TGTGCCAGCAGCTCCTCCGGGACGGACTATGGCTACACCTTC
TRBV7-6	.	.	TRBJ2-5	CASSSPGSPGIGTQYF	TGTGCCAGCAGCTCGCCGGGGAGCCCTGGGATCGGGACCCAGTACTTC
TRBV9	TRBD2	.	TRBJ2-1	CASSVRVSGTYNEQFF	TGTGCCAGCAGCGTAAGAGTTAGCGGGACGTACAATGAGCAGTTCTTC
TRBV11-2	TRBD2	.	TRBJ2-1	CASSLVAGVSGEQFF	TGTGCCAGCAGCTTAGTGGCGGGGGTTAGCGGTGAGCAGTTCTTC
TRBV4-1	.	.	TRBJ2-7	CASSQAGDSSYEQYF	TGCGCCAGCAGCCAAGCGGGTGACAGCTCCTACGAGCAGTACTTC
TRBV6-1	TRBD1	.	TRBJ2-7	CASSELGQGAGSYEQYF	TGTGCCAGCAGTGAACTTGGACAGGGGGCCGGGTCCTACGAGCAGTACTTC
TRBV13	TRBD1	.	TRBJ2-7	CASSPGTGTYEQYF	TGTGCCAGCAGCCCCGGGACAGGGACCTACGAGCAGTACTTC
TRBV19	TRBD1	.	TRBJ1-5	CASSIAPTGNQPQHF	TGTGCCAGTAGTATCGCACCGACAGGGAATCAGCCCCAGCATTTT
TRBV19	.	once	TRBJ1-5	CASSILAKWQPQHF	TGTGCCAGTAGTATTCTGGCCAAGTGGCAGCCCCAGCATTTT
TRBV27	TRBD2	.	TRBJ2-5	CASSFLDLSGGARETQYF	TGTGCCAGCAGTTTCCTCGATTTGAGCGGGGGGGCCCGGGAGACCCAGTACTTC
TRBV2	.	.	TRBJ2-1	CASSEETPEQFF	TGTGCCAGCAGTGAGGAGACCCCGGAGCAGTTCTTC
TRBV6-5	.	.	TRBJ2-1	CASSYSRADEQFF	TGTGCCAGCAGTTACTCCAGGGCAGATGAGCAGTTCTTC
TRBV5-6	.	.	TRBJ2-3	CASSPGWGGDTQYF	TGTGCCAGCAGTCCTGGTTGGGGTGGGGATACGCAGTATTTT
TRBV19	TRBD1	once	TRBJ1-1	CASRGDPGQGRLEAFF	TGTGCCAGTAGAGGGGACCCGGGACAGGGGCGCCTTGAAGCTTTCTTT
TRBV29-1	.	.	TRBJ1-2	CSVEVGYTF	TGCAGCGTTGAGGTGGGCTACACCTTC
TRBV7-9	.	.	TRBJ2-1	CASSPEQGISYNEQFF	TGTGCCAGCAGTCCTGAACAGGGAATCTCCTACAATGAGCAGTTCTTC
TRBV7-9	TRBD1	.	TRBJ1-1	CASSFGPGGRNTEAFF	TGTGCCAGCAGCTTTGGCCCAGGGGGCAGGAACACTGAAGCTTTCTTT
TRBV6-4	.	.	TRBJ2-5	CASSVQGGQETQYF	TGTGCCAGCAGTGTACAGGGGGGGCAAGAGACCCAGTACTTC
TRBV5-4	.	few	TRBJ2-3	CASRGSTDTQYF	TGTGCCAGCAGAGGAAGCACAGATACGCAGTATTTT
TRBV11-2	TRBD1	.	TRBJ2-3	CASSFGTESTDTQYF	TGTGCCAGCAGCTTTGGGACAGAGAGCACAGATACGCAGTATTTT
TRBV19	TRBD1	.	TRBJ2-7	CASSISGTAPYEQYF	TGTGCCAGTAGTATATCGGGGACAGCTCCCTACGAGCAGTACTTC
TRBV19	.	.	TRBJ2-1	CASSPAGYEQFF	TGTGCCAGTAGCCCAGCCGGGTATGAGCAGTTCTTC
TRBV9	.	.	TRBJ2-5	CASSDPEETQYF	TGTGCCAGCAGCGACCCTGAAGAGACCCAGTACTTC
TRBV27	.	.	TRBJ1-2	CASSLGLGGGNGYTF	TGTGCCAGCAGTTTAGGTTTGGGGGGTGGAAATGGCTACACCTTC
TRBV6-5	TRBD1	.	TRBJ1-1	CASSYSQGGTEAFF	TGTGCCAGCAGTTACTCGCAGGGGGGAACTGAAGCTTTCTTT
TRBV28	.	.	TRBJ1-1	CASSLVGTMGNTEAFF	TGTGCCAGCAGTTTAGTTGGGACAATGGGGAACACTGAAGCTTTCTTT
TRBV11-2	.	.	TRBJ2-5	CASSLVQGSQETQYF	TGTGCCAGCAGCTTAGTACAGGGCTCCCAAGAGACCCAGTACTTC
TRBV25-1	TRBD1	.	TRBJ1-3	CASSAWQGAPGNTIYF	TGTGCCAGCAGTGCTTGGCAGGGGGCACCTGGAAACACCATATATTTT
TRBV2	TRBD1	.	TRBJ1-1	CASSVGHRGEIGLDTEAFF	TGTGCCAGCAGTGTGGGCCACAGGGGCGAGATTGGTTTGGACACTGAAGCTTTCTTT
TRBV6-5	TRBD1	.	TRBJ2-2	CASSSGQGRHGELFF	TGTGCCAGCAGTTCCGGACAGGGAAGGCACGGGGAGCTGTTTTTT
TRBV29-1	.	few	TRBJ1-1	CSVAGGLNTEAFF	TGCAGCGTTGCGGGGGGATTAAACACTGAAGCTTTCTTT
TRBV6-1	TRBD1	.	TRBJ1-1	CASSAYRGPSNTEAFF	TGTGCCAGCAGTGCCTACAGGGGACCCTCGAACACTGAAGCTTTCTTT
TRBV13	TRBD1	.	TRBJ2-6	CATPGQGSGANVLTF	TGTGCCACCCCGGGACAGGGCTCTGGGGCCAACGTCCTGACTTTC
TRBV9	.	.	TRBJ2-2	CASSVDLPNTGELFF	TGTGCCAGCAGCGTAGATCTACCGAACACCGGGGAGCTGTTTTTT
TRBV7-9	.	.	TRBJ1-1	CASSLGGVTEAFF	TGTGCCAGCAGCTTAGGAGGGGTCACTGAAGCTTTCTTT
TRBV10-1	.	.	TRBJ2-1	CASSETGRSYNEQFF	TGCGCCAGCAGTGAGACGGGGAGGTCCTACAATGAGCAGTTCTTC
TRBV28	.	.	TRBJ2-2	CASTGVVMNTGELFF	TGTGCCAGCACCGGGGTTGTTATGAACACCGGGGAGCTGTTTTTT
TRBV4-2	.	.	TRBJ2-1	CASSQGRVDYNEQFF	TGTGCCAGCAGCCAAGGCCGGGTGGACTACAATGAGCAGTTCTTC
TRBV27	.	.	TRBJ1-6	CASSLSPNSPLHF	TGTGCCAGCAGTTTATCACCCAATTCACCCCTCCACTTT
TRBV4-2	.	.	TRBJ2-6	CASSQDSPGANVLTF	TGTGCCAGCAGCCAAGATTCACCCGGGGCCAACGTCCTGACTTTC
TRBV11-2	.	.	TRBJ1-6	CASSPDRAVHYNSPLHF	TGTGCCAGCAGCCCGGATCGGGCGGTTCATTATAATTCACCCCTCCACTTT
TRBV30	.	.	TRBJ2-3	CAWSVYGTDTQYF	TGTGCCTGGAGTGTATATGGCACAGATACGCAGTATTTT